The 22 T cell receptor beta chains presented below share a single source sample, sequenced in a study of monozygotic twins with cystic fibrosis. Some clones are missing from TCRdb's copy, which holds only in-frame ones; the method was immunoSEQ multiplex PCR. The sample contains 35,000 or so clones, roughly 84% of which appear only once. Sequenced input: blood. The receptors stem from a girl aged 2 to 9 with cystic fibrosis.

V gene TRBV25-1 combines with J gene TRBJ1-3; 7 bases match TRBD1. V was clipped by 0 bases and J by 10 bases; unmatched bases: 3. The CDR3 has 13 amino acids. Per germline, CDR1 MGHDK and CDR2 SYGVNS. CDR3 nucleotide sequence: TGTGCCAGCAGTGAATATACAGGGGCGACCATATATTTT. Protein sequence: CASSEYTGATIYF.

The V and J genes are TRBV7-2 and TRBJ1-6; perhaps TRBD1 as D (6 bases). The CDR3 sequence is 14 residues long. Per the germline V gene, CDR1 is SGHTA and CDR2 is FQGNSA. Trimming stripped 6 bases from V and 7 bases from J, with 13 bases between. CDR3 sequence reads: CASRPDRLNSPLHF. The CDR3 DNA reads as TGTGCCAGCAGACCCGACAGGTTAAATTCACCCCTCCACTTT.

V gene TRBV6-1 combines with J gene TRBJ1-2, with 8 bases fitting TRBD1. The CDR3 consists of 15 residues. The trim removed 11 bases at V and 0 bases at J, leaving 11 bases unmatched. The germline gives CDR1 MNHNS, CDR2 SASEGT. Here the CDR3 reads CAGSLGTGANYGYTF. The CDR3 nucleotides read TGTGCCGGAAGCCTAGGGACAGGAGCTAACTATGGCTACACCTTC.

The CDR3 DNA reads as TGTGCCAGCAGCTTAGGGGACAGGGTTGAAAAACTGTTTTTT. This gives the protein CASSLGDRVEKLFF. V gene TRBV11-2 combines with J gene TRBJ1-4; 9 positions match TRBD1. Germline V gives CDR1 SGHAT, CDR2 FQNNGV. The length of the CDR3 is 14 residues. The V gene end was trimmed by 1 base and the J gene end by 7 bases; junction bases not matched to a gene: 1.

The chain recombines TRBV5-6 with TRBJ1-5, with D maybe TRBD1 (5 bases). This CDR3 is 15 amino acids long. Per the germline V gene, CDR1 is SGHDT and CDR2 is YYEEEE. The V end was cut by 4 bases, the J end by 1 base, with 12 bases between. The CDR3 reads CASSPGPSSNQPQHF. The DNA for the CDR3 is TGTGCCAGCAGCCCGGGGCCCTCGAGCAATCAGCCCCAGCATTTT.

This clone was found a few times. The CDR3 here is CASRFTGTALAMGYTF. The CDR3 DNA sequence: TGTGCCAGCAGGTTTACCGGGACAGCGCTTGCTATGGGCTACACCTTC. This rearrangement joins TRBV5-6 to TRBJ1-2; TRBD1 matches at 7 bases. Germline lookup yields CDR1 SGHDT and CDR2 YYEEEE. The CDR3 is 16 amino acids. J was trimmed by 8 bases and V by 5 bases; bases with no gene match: 18.

The chain joins TRBV7-2 to TRBJ1-3; D not resolved. Germline CDR1 reads SGHTA; CDR2 reads FQGNSA. This CDR3 has 13 amino acids. The V and J ends lost 6 bases and 0 bases respectively, with 6 bases between them. Here the CDR3 reads CASRERSGNTIYF. The CDR3 nucleotides read TGTGCCAGCAGAGAGCGCTCTGGAAACACCATATATTTT.

The chain combines TRBV6-9 with TRBJ2-5; the D gene is possibly TRBD1 (6 bases). Trimming cost V 6 bases and J 2 bases, with 13 bases left between them. The germline V gene encodes CDR1 MNHGY and CDR2 SVAAGI. CDR3 length equals 14 residues. In DNA form, the CDR3 reads TGTGCCAGCAGCCCACCGGGACAACAAGAGACCCAGTACTTC. As protein: CASSPPGQQETQYF.

The V call is TRBV5-1, the J call TRBJ2-2, with 8 nucleotides matching TRBD1. Looked up from germline, CDR1 is SGHRS and CDR2 is YFSETQ. The CDR3 covers 13 residues. With 4 bases clipped from V and 7 bases from J, the junction kept 3 bases outside the gene matches. The CDR3 protein is CASSIDRGGELFF. CDR3 bases: TGCGCCAGCAGCATCGACAGGGGCGGGGAGCTGTTTTTT.

V usage is TRBV27 and J usage is TRBJ2-2; 14 positions match TRBD2. This CDR3 spans 16 amino acids. V trimming: 6 bases; J trimming: 4 bases; junction bases outside the gene matches: 4. Germline CDR1 reads MNHEY; CDR2 reads SMNVEV (reference sequence). The CDR3 sequence is CASRKGLAGVTGELFF. The CDR3 DNA is TGTGCCAGCAGAAAGGGACTAGCGGGGGTCACCGGGGAGCTGTTTTTT.

This clone was recorded only once. One end of the junction does not line up with germline, which may come from a read error. The CDR3 DNA sequence: TGCAGTGCTAGAGACCCCCGGGACATCTTC. Encoded protein: CSARDPRDIF. J is TRBJ1-2 and V is TRBV20-1; D perhaps matches TRBD1 (6 bases). The CDR3 totals 10 residues. Germline CDR1 and CDR2: DFQATT and SNEGSKA (reference sequence).

This clone was observed a handful of times. J is TRBJ1-1 and V is TRBV5-1; TRBD1 matches 7 bases. The CDR3 is 13 amino acids. The J segment lost 8 bases and the V segment lost 2 bases, leaving 6 bases of the junction unmatched. Germline V gene sequence: CDR1 SGHRS, CDR2 YFSETQ. Written as DNA, the CDR3 is TGCGCCAGCAGCTTTAGGGGGACAGCCGAAGCTTTCTTT. Amino acids: CASSFRGTAEAFF.

The CDR3: CASSPRTGHDNSPLHF. Here the CDR3 DNA reads TGCGCCAGCAGCCCCAGGACAGGGCACGATAATTCACCCCTCCACTTT. The rearrangement joins TRBV5-1 to TRBJ1-6; 8 bases map to TRBD1. The germline CDR1 and CDR2 sequences are SGHRS and YFSETQ. The ends lost 4 bases at V and 5 bases at J; junction bases unmatched: 8. This CDR3 spans 16 amino acids.

The chain carries TRBV6-5 and TRBJ2-3; 9 bases line up with TRBD1. V was clipped by 5 bases and J by 2 bases; unmatched bases: 5. Germline lookup yields CDR1 MNHEY and CDR2 SVGAGI. The CDR3 spans 15 residues. Written as DNA, the CDR3 is TGTGCCAGCAGTATCCGGGACAGGGACACAGATACGCAGTATTTT. This sequence encodes CASSIRDRDTDTQYF.

The V gene is TRBV6-1, the J gene TRBJ2-2; D unresolved. Looked up from germline, CDR1 is MNHNS and CDR2 is SASEGT. CDR3 length equals 15 residues. Trimming stripped 4 bases from V and 7 bases from J, with 16 bases between. The CDR3 sequence: CASSVIDGSGGELFF. CDR3 sequence (DNA): TGTGCCAGCAGTGTAATCGACGGCTCAGGCGGGGAGCTGTTTTTT.

The V call is TRBV7-2, the J call TRBJ2-7; D not certain. Germline CDR1 SGHTA, CDR2 FQGNSA. Trimming took 5 bases from V and 2 from J, leaving 4 bases between them. The CDR3 consists of 11 residues. CDR3 nucleotides: TGTGCCAGCAGCGCCGCCTACGAGCAGTACTTC. Its translation is CASSAAYEQYF. Variable domain in full (rest from reference TRBV7-2 and TRBJ2-7): GAGVSQSPSNKVTEKGKDVELRCDPISGHTALYWYRQSLGQGLEFLIYFQGNSAPDKSGLPSDRFSAERTGGSVSTLTIQRTQQEDSAVYLCASSAAYEQYFGPGTRLTVT.

The chain has TRBV6-5 and TRBJ1-2, with D possibly being TRBD1 (5 bases). From germline, CDR1 is MNHEY and CDR2 SVGAGI. The length of the CDR3 is 14 residues. With 2 bases removed from V and 3 bases from J, the gap between germline ends came to 10 bases. The CDR3 loop reads CASSYRGEHYGYTF. The CDR3 region has the DNA TGTGCCAGCAGTTACAGAGGGGAGCACTATGGCTACACCTTC.

J is TRBJ2-3 and V is TRBV6-1; no firm D call. Trimming stripped 2 bases from V and 0 bases from J, with 9 bases between. The CDR3 totals 15 residues. The V gene's germline CDR1 is MNHNS and CDR2 SASEGT. CDR3 loop: CASSESQSSTDTQYF. Written as DNA, the CDR3 is TGTGCCAGCAGTGAATCCCAGTCCAGCACAGATACGCAGTATTTT.

The chain is built from TRBV15 and TRBJ1-2; D might be TRBD1 (5 bases). V shed 0 bases and J shed 8 bases, with 7 bases lying between them. Germline values: CDR1 LNHNV, CDR2 YYDKDF (reference sequence). The CDR3 length is 12 residues. The CDR3 bases are TGTGCCACCAGCAGAGAGCAGGGAGGCTACACCTTC. Amino acids: CATSREQGGYTF.

The chain combines TRBV5-4 with TRBJ2-3; D not resolved. The CDR3 covers 14 residues. Germline CDR1 and CDR2: SGHNT and YYREEE (reference sequence). V lost 3 bases and J 1 base, leaving 9 bases between the germline ends. The DNA for the CDR3 is TGTGCCAGCAGCTCGCCTTCCGGCACAGATACGCAGTATTTT. Encoded protein: CASSSPSGTDTQYF.

This rearrangement joins TRBV5-1 to TRBJ1-1; possible D gene TRBD1, 6 bases. The CDR3 spans 13 residues. CDR1 is SGHRS, CDR2 YFSETQ, per germline. V was cut by 4 bases and J by 2 bases, with 9 bases left in between. The CDR3 region is CASSVDSNTEAFF. The CDR3 DNA is TGCGCCAGCAGCGTGGACAGCAACACTGAAGCTTTCTTT.

V and J are TRBV6-6 and TRBJ1-6; 8 bases fit TRBD1. The junction had 7 bases not matched to a gene; V was cut back by 5 bases and J by 7 bases. The CDR3 totals 15 residues. Germline CDR1 is MNHNY and CDR2 is SVGAGI (reference sequence). The CDR3 DNA reads TGTGCCAGCAGTCTCGGGACAGGAGGGAATTCACCCCTCCACTTT. Its translation is CASSLGTGGNSPLHF.